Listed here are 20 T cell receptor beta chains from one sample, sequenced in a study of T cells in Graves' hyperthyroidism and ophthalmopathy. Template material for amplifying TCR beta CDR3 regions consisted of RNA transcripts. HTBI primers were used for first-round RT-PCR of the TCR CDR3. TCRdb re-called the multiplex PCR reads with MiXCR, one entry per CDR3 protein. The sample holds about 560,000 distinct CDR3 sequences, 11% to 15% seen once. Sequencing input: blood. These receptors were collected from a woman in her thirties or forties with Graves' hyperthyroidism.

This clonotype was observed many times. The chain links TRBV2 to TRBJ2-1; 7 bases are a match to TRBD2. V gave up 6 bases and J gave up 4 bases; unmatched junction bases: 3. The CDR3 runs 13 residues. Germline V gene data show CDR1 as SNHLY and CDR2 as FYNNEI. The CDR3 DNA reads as TGTGCCAGCAGGGCTAGCGGTTACAATGAGCAGTTCTTC. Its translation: CASRASGYNEQFF. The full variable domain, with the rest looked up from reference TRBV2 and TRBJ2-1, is EPEVTQTPSHQVTQMGQEVILRCVPISNHLYFYWYRQILGQKVEFLVSFYNNEISEKSEIFDDQFSVERPDGSNFTLKIRSTKLEDSAMYFCASRASGYNEQFFGPGTRLTVL.

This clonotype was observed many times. CDR3 region: CAWSSRGNQPQHF. The CDR3, as DNA: TGTGCCTGGAGTAGCAGGGGAAATCAGCCCCAGCATTTT. This chain connects TRBV30 to TRBJ1-5; possibly TRBD1 for D (6 bases). Per germline, CDR1 GTSNPN and CDR2 SVGIG (reference sequence). V was pared by 2 bases and J by 4 bases, with 9 bases between. The CDR3 sequence is 13 residues long.

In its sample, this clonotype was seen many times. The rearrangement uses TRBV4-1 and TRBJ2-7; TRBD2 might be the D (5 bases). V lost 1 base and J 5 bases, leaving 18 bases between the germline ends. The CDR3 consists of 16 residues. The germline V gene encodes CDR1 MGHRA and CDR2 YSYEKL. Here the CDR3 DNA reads TGCGCCAGCAGCCAAGTTTGGAGCGGAAGATCCAACGAGCAGTACTTC. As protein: CASSQVWSGRSNEQYF.

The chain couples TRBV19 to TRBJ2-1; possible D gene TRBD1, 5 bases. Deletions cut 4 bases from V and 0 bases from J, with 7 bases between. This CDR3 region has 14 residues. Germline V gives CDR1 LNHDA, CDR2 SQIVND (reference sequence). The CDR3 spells CASSTDTSYNEQFF. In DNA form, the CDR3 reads TGTGCCAGTAGTACGGACACCTCCTACAATGAGCAGTTCTTC.

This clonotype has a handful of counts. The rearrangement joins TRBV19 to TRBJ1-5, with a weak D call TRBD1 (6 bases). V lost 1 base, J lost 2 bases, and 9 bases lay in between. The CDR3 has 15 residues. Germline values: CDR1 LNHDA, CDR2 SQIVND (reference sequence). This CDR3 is CASSIAGAGNQPQHF. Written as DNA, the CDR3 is TGTGCCAGTAGTATAGCAGGGGCTGGCAATCAGCCCCAGCATTTT.

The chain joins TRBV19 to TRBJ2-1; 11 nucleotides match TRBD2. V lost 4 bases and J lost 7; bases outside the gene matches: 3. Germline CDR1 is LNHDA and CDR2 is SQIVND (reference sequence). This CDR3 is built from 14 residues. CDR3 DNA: TGTGCCAGTAGTAGGACTAGCGGGTTAAATGAGCAGTTCTTC. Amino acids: CASSRTSGLNEQFF.

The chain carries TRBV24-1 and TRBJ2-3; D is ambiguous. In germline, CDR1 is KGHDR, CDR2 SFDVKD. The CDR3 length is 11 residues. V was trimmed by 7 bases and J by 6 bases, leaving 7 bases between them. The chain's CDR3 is CATRKGDTQYF. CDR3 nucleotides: TGTGCCACCAGAAAAGGGGATACGCAGTATTTT.

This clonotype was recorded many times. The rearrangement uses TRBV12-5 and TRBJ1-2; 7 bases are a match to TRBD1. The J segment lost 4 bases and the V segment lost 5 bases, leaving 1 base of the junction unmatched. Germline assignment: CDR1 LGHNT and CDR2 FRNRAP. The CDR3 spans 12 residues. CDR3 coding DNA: TGTGCTAGTGGTGGGACAGCCTATGGCTACACCTTC. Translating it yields CASGGTAYGYTF.

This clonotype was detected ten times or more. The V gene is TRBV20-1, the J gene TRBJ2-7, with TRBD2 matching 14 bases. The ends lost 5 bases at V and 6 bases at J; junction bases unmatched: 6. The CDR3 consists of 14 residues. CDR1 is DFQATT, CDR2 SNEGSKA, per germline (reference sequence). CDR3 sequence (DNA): TGCAGTGCTGAGGGACTAGCGGGAGTCATCGAGCAGTACTTC. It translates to CSAEGLAGVIEQYF.

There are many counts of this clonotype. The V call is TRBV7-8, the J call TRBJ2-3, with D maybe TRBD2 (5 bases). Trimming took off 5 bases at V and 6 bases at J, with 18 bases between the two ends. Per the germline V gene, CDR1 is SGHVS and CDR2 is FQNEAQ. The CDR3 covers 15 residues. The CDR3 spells CASSPGWTLGDTQYF. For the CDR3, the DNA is TGTGCCAGCAGCCCGGGGTGGACGTTGGGTGATACGCAGTATTTT.

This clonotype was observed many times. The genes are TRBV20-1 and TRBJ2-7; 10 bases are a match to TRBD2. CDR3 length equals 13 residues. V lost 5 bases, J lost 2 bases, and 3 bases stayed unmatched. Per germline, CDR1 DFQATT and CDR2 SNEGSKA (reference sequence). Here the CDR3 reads CSAWSGRAYEQYF. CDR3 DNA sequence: TGCAGTGCTTGGAGCGGGAGGGCCTACGAGCAGTACTTC.

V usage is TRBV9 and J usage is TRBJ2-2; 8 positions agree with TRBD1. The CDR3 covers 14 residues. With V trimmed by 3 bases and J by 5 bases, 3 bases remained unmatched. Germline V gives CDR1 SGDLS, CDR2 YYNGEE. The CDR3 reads CASSAGQGTGELFF. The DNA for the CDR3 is TGTGCCAGCAGCGCAGGACAGGGTACCGGGGAGCTGTTTTTT.

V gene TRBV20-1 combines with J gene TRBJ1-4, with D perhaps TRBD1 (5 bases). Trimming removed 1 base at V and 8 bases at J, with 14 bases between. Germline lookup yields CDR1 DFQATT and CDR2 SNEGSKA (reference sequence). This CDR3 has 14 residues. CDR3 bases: TGCAGTGCTAGAGGGGGGACGAGAGGGGAAAAACTGTTTTTT. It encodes CSARGGTRGEKLFF.

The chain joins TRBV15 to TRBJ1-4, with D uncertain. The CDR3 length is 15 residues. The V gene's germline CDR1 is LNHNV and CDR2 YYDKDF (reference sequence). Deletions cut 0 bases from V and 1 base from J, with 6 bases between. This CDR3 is CATSRELLTNEKLFF. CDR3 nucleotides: TGTGCCACCAGCAGAGAACTTCTAACTAATGAAAAACTGTTTTTT.

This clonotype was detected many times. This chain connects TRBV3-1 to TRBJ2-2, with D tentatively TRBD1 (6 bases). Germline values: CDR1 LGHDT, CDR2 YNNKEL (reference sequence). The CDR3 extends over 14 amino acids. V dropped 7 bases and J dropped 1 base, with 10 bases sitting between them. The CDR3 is CASMQGGNTGELFF. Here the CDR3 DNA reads TGTGCCAGCATGCAAGGGGGGAACACCGGGGAGCTGTTTTTT.

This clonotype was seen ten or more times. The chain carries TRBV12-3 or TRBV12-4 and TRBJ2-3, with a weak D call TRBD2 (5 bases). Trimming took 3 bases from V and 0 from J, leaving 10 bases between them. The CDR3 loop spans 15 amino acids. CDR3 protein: CASSLPGTSTDTQYF. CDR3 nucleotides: TGTGCCAGCAGTTTGCCGGGAACCAGCACAGATACGCAGTATTTT.

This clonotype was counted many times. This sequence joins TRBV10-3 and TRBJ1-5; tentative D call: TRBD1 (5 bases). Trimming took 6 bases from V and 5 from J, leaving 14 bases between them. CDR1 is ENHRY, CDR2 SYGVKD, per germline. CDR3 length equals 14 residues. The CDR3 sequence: CAIRNTGTHQPQHF. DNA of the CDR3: TGTGCCATCAGAAATACCGGGACCCATCAGCCCCAGCATTTT.

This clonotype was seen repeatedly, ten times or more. CDR3 loop: CAWSAGTSGTKQFF. The CDR3 DNA follows: TGTGCCTGGAGTGCCGGGACTAGCGGGACAAAGCAGTTCTTC. The V gene is TRBV30, the J gene TRBJ2-1, with 13 bases aligning to TRBD2. V was pared by 1 base and J by 11 bases, with 5 bases of the junction left unmatched. The CDR3 sequence is 14 residues long. Per germline, CDR1 GTSNPN and CDR2 SVGIG (reference sequence). Combining the CDR3 with reference TRBV30 and TRBJ2-1 gives the whole variable domain SQTIHQWPATLVQPVGSPLSLECTVEGTSNPNLYWYRQAAGRGLQLLFYSVGIGQISSEVPQNLSASRPQDRQFILSSKKLLLSDSGFYLCAWSAGTSGTKQFFGPGTRLTVL.

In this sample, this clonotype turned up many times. This CDR3 reads CASRVDSYYGYTF. In nucleotides, the CDR3 is TGTGCCAGCAGGGTCGACAGTTACTATGGCTACACCTTC. The chain is built from TRBV12-3 or TRBV12-4 and TRBJ1-2; weak D call: TRBD1 (5 bases). Trimming shortened V by 6 bases and J by 3 bases, and 11 bases separated the two germline ends. The CDR3 sequence is 13 residues long.

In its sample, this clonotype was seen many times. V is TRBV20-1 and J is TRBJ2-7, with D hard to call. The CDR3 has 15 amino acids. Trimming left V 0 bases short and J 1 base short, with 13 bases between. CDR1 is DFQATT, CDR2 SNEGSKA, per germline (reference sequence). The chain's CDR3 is CSARDLLRDSYEQYF. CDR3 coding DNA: TGCAGTGCTAGAGATCTCTTAAGGGATTCCTACGAGCAGTACTTC.